The 15 T cell receptor beta chains in this list originate from one sample, sequenced in a study of blood T cell repertoires in COVID-19. The data were produced by immunoSEQ multiplex PCR, yet TCRdb's version contains in-frame clones alone and is incomplete. The sample has about 170,000 clones; around 81% are singletons. Sequences were obtained from peripheral blood. All receptors derive from a man aged 65-85 years with active or convalescent COVID-19.

This chain connects TRBV6-2 or TRBV6-3 to TRBJ1-1; 8 bases are a match to TRBD1. The CDR3 is 16 residues long. V was clipped by 5 bases and J by 5 bases; unmatched bases: 13. Germline V gene sequence: CDR1 MNHEY, CDR2 SVGEGT. The CDR3 coding sequence is TGTGCCAGCAGTCACCCCCCGACAGGGGTGGTGACTGAAGCTTTCTTT. This codes for CASSHPPTGVVTEAFF.

This clone has only a few counts. The chain carries TRBV15 and TRBJ1-1; D gene unclear. Germline loops: CDR1 LNHNV, CDR2 YYDKDF (reference sequence). The CDR3 is 14 residues long. Between the trimmed V and J ends, which lost 3 bases and 3 bases, there was a span of 11 bases. The CDR3 loop reads CATSRGGRDTEAFF. As DNA, the CDR3 is TGTGCCACCAGCAGGGGCGGGAGGGACACTGAAGCTTTCTTT.

Concerning this clone itself: The sample holds other DNA sequences that translate to the same CDR3. V is TRBV18 and J is TRBJ2-1; 8 nucleotides align to TRBD1. Trimming removed 5 bases from V and 7 bases from J; junction bases left unmatched: 1. Germline-derived CDR1 and CDR2 are KGHSH and LQKENI. This CDR3 has 12 amino acids. The CDR3 reads CASSRTGNEQFF. DNA of the CDR3: TGTGCCAGCTCAAGGACAGGGAATGAGCAGTTCTTC.

This chain links TRBV27 with TRBJ2-3; 7 bases line up with TRBD1. Germline CDR1 and CDR2: MNHEY and SMNVEV (reference sequence). The junction had 6 bases not matched to a gene; V was cut back by 3 bases and J by 3 bases. This CDR3 is 15 amino acids long. CDR3 coding DNA: TGTGCCAGCAGTTTTAGACAGGGCTTTACAGATACGCAGTATTTT. It encodes CASSFRQGFTDTQYF.

The chain is built from TRBV6-6 and TRBJ1-2, with D possibly TRBD1 on 5 matching bases. The CDR3 is made up of 13 amino acids. Trimming took 2 bases from V and 7 from J, leaving 11 bases between them. Germline V gene data show CDR1 as MNHNY and CDR2 as SVGAGI (reference sequence). The CDR3 coding sequence is TGTGCCAGCAGTTACGGGCAGGGCTTTGGCTACACCTTC. It translates to CASSYGQGFGYTF.

There are a few counts of this clone. The V call is TRBV7-3, the J call TRBJ2-2; D not certain. Germline CDR1 and CDR2: SGHTA and FQGTGA. This CDR3 spans 12 amino acids. V lost 5 bases and J 3 bases, leaving 4 bases between the germline ends. In DNA, the CDR3 is TGTGCCAGCAGCCCATACACCGGGGAGCTGTTTTTT. Protein: CASSPYTGELFF.

The rearrangement joins TRBV5-8 to TRBJ2-7, with TRBD1 matching over 8 bases. Germline loops: CDR1 SGHTS, CDR2 YDEGEE. The CDR3 runs 14 residues. V lost 4 bases and J lost 2; bases outside the gene matches: 5. CDR3 in DNA: TGTGCCAGCAGCCCCCGACAGGGGACCTACGAGCAGTACTTC. As protein: CASSPRQGTYEQYF.

V usage is TRBV6-5 and J usage is TRBJ2-2, with D possibly being TRBD1 (5 bases). The CDR3 consists of 12 residues. CDR1 is MNHEY and CDR2 is SVGAGI in the germline V gene. The V end lost 7 bases, the J end lost 5 bases, and 8 bases lay between the germline ends. The CDR3 DNA reads as TGTGCCAGCAACAAGGGGACCGGGGAGCTGTTTTTT. It codes for CASNKGTGELFF.

The rearrangement links TRBV9 to TRBJ2-2; the D gene is possibly TRBD1 (7 bases). Germline V gives CDR1 SGDLS, CDR2 YYNGEE. This CDR3 contains 16 residues. Trimming removed 3 bases at V and 7 bases at J, with 19 bases between. CDR3 DNA: TGTGCCAGCAGCGCAAGGGACAGCGTGCGGGGCGGGGAGCTGTTTTTT. It specifies CASSARDSVRGGELFF.

The chain joins TRBV6-2 or TRBV6-3 to TRBJ2-2; 8 bases align to TRBD1. From germline, CDR1 is MNHEY and CDR2 SVGEGT. The junction had 10 bases not matched to a gene; V was cut back by 6 bases and J by 7 bases. The CDR3 covers 15 residues. CDR3 protein: CASSLDRAGIGELFF. In nucleotides, the CDR3 is TGTGCCAGCAGCCTGGACAGGGCGGGAATCGGGGAGCTGTTTTTT.

This chain links TRBV29-1 with TRBJ2-5, with D perhaps matching TRBD2 (6 bases). CDR1 and CDR2 from the germline V gene are SQVTM and ANQGSEA. V lost 6 bases and J lost 2, with 10 bases in between. This CDR3 has 12 residues. CDR3 in DNA: TGCAGCGTGGGGGGACTTCAAGAGACCCAGTACTTC. Translating it yields CSVGGLQETQYF.

This rearrangement joins TRBV24-1 to TRBJ1-6; TRBD1 agrees at 12 bases. The trim removed 1 base at V and 12 bases at J, leaving 6 bases unmatched. This CDR3 has 16 amino acids. Germline assignment: CDR1 KGHDR and CDR2 SFDVKD. The CDR3 loop is CATSDFSGTGGLPLHF. The CDR3 DNA follows: TGTGCCACCAGTGATTTTTCAGGGACAGGGGGCCTACCCCTCCACTTT.

The chain links TRBV28 to TRBJ1-4; no clear D gene. Trimming cost V 11 bases and J 7 bases, with 17 bases left between them. The CDR3 length is 13 residues. The germline V gene encodes CDR1 MDHEN and CDR2 SYDVKM. CDR3 nucleotides: TGTGCCCATCGAGACCGGGCGGGTGAAAAACTGTTTTTT. This translates into CAHRDRAGEKLFF.

The genes are TRBV11-2 and TRBJ2-7; D uncertain. V lost 3 bases, J lost 0 bases, and 15 bases lay in between. The germline V gene encodes CDR1 SGHAT and CDR2 FQNNGV. There are 16 residues in the CDR3. CDR3 DNA sequence: TGTGCCAGCAGCTTGGTCGGGTCCTGGGTCTCCTACGAGCAGTACTTC. It yields the protein CASSLVGSWVSYEQYF.

The chain uses TRBV2 and TRBJ2-3; TRBD1 matches at 7 bases. This CDR3 has 12 residues. Losses at the gene ends were 9 bases for V and 4 bases for J; bases not matched to a gene: 4. Germline CDR1 and CDR2: SNHLY and FYNNEI. The CDR3 spells CASAQGSDTQYF. The CDR3 DNA reads TGTGCCAGTGCACAGGGGTCAGATACGCAGTATTTT.